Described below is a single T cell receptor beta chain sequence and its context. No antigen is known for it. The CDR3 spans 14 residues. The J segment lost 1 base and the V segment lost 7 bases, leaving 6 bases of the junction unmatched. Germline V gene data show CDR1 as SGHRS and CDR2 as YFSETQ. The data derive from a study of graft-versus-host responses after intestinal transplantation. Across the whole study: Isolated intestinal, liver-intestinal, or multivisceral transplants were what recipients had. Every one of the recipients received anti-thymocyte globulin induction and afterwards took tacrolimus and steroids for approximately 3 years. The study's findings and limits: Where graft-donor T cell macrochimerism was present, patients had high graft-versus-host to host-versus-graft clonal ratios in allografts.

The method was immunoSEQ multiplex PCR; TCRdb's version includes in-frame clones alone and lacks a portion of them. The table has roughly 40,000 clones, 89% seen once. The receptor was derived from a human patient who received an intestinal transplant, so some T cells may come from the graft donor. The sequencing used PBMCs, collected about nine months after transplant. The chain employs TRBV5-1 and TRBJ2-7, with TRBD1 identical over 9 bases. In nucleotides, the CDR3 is TGCGCCAGCTGTACGGGACAGGGATCCTACGAGCAGTACTTC. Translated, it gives CASCTGQGSYEQYF.